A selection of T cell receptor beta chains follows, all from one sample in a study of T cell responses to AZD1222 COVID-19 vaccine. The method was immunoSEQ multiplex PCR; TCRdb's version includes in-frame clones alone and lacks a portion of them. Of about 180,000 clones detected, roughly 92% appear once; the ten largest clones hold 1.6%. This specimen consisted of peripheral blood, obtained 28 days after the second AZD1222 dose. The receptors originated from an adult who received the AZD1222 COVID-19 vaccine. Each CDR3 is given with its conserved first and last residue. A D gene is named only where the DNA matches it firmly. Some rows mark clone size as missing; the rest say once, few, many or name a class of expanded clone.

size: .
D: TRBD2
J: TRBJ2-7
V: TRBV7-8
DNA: TGTGCCAGCAGCTCTAGCGGGTTGAGCTCCTACGAGCAGTACTTC
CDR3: CASSSSGLSSYEQYF

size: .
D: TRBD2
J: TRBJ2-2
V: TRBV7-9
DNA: TGTGCCAGCAGCCCTCCGGGGGGGGAGCCGGTCGGGGAGCTGTTTTTT
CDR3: CASSPPGGEPVGELFF

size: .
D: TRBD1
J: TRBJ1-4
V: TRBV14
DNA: TGTGCCAGCAGCCCCGGACAGGGGAAGCTTGAAAAACTGTTTTTT
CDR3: CASSPGQGKLEKLFF

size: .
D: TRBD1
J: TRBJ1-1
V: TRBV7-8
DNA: TGTGCCAGCAGCAGGGGGACAGGGATAGGGACTGAAGCTTTCTTT
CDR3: CASSRGTGIGTEAFF

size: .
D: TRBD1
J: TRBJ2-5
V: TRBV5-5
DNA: TGTGCCAGCAGCTTGGCCTACTTGGGACAGGGCATCCAAGAGACCCAGTACTTC
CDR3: CASSLAYLGQGIQETQYF

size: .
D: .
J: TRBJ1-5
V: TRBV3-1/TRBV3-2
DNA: TGTGCCAGCAGCCAAGAACCGGGACCTTGGCAGCCCCAGCATTTT
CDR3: CASSQEPGPWQPQHF

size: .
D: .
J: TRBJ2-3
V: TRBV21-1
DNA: TGTGCCAGCAGCCCGGGACTAGTTGGAGATACGCAGTATTTT
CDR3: CASSPGLVGDTQYF

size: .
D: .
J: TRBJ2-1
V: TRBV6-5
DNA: TGTGCCAGCAGTCTCTCGCTAGCTCTAGGGGAGCAGTTCTTC
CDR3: CASSLSLALGEQFF

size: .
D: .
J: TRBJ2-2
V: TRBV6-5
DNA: TGTGCCAGCACCCTTCACAGGACGAACACCGGGGAGCTGTTTTTT
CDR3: CASTLHRTNTGELFF

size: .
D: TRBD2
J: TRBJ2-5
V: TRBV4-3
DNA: TGCGCCAGCAGCCAAGCGGGACTAGCGCGAGAGACCCAGTACTTC
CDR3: CASSQAGLARETQYF

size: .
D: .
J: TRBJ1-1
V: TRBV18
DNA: TGTGCCAGCTCACGGTCCTCTTTGGACACTGAAGCTTTCTTT
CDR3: CASSRSSLDTEAFF

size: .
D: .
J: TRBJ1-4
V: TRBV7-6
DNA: TGTGCCAGCAGCTTAGTTAAGGGTAATGAAAAACTGTTTTTT
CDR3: CASSLVKGNEKLFF

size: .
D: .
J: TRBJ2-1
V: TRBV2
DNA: TGTGCCAGCAGACGCGGCGGACTTGCTTACAATGAGCAGTTCTTC
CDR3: CASRRGGLAYNEQFF

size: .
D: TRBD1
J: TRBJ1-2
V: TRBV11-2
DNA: TGTGCCAGCAGCTCCGACAGGGGGCGAGGCTATGGCTACACCTTC
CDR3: CASSSDRGRGYGYTF

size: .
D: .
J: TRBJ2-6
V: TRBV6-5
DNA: TGTGCCAGCAGTTACTTGATCTCTGGGGCCAACGTCCTGACTTTC
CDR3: CASSYLISGANVLTF

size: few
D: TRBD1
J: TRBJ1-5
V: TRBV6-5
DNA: TGTGCCAGCGAGGGTCAGGGGGGCCAGCCCCAGCATTTT
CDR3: CASEGQGGQPQHF

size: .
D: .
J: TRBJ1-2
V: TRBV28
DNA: TGTGCCAGCAGTCTCATTGGTTGGGGCTACACCTTC
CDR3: CASSLIGWGYTF

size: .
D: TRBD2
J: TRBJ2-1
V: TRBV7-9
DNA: TGTGCCAGCAGCCCCAGACTAGCGAGCTCCTACAATGAGCAGTTCTTC
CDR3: CASSPRLASSYNEQFF

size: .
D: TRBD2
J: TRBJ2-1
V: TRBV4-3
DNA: TGCGCCAGCAGCCAAGAACCTCTAGCGGGGGCCCTTAATGAGCAGTTCTTC
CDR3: CASSQEPLAGALNEQFF

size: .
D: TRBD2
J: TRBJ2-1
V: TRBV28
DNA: TGTGCCAGCTTCGAGGTCGGGGGGAATGAGCAGTTCTTC
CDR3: CASFEVGGNEQFF